This T cell receptor (beta chain) was observed in a study of tumor-infiltrating lymphocytes in oesophageal squamous cell carcinoma. The V end lost 3 bases, the J end lost 0 bases, and 16 bases lay between the germline ends. The germline V gene encodes CDR1 SGHTA and CDR2 FQGNSA. The CDR3 length is 17 residues. TCRdb re-derived calls from the PCR reads in MiXCR, one entry per CDR3 protein. The sample shows 9,500 to 13,000 distinct CDR3 sequences, around half of them seen only once. This clonotype was counted a few times. This sequence joins TRBV7-2 and TRBJ2-3, with D uncertain. Sequenced sample: esophageal tumor tissue. The receptor was derived from a male donor with esophageal squamous cell carcinoma. This chain's CDR3 is CASSFYVSSLSTDTQYF. The CDR3 DNA follows: TGTGCCAGCAGCTTTTACGTCAGCTCTCTCAGCACAGATACGCAGTATTTT.